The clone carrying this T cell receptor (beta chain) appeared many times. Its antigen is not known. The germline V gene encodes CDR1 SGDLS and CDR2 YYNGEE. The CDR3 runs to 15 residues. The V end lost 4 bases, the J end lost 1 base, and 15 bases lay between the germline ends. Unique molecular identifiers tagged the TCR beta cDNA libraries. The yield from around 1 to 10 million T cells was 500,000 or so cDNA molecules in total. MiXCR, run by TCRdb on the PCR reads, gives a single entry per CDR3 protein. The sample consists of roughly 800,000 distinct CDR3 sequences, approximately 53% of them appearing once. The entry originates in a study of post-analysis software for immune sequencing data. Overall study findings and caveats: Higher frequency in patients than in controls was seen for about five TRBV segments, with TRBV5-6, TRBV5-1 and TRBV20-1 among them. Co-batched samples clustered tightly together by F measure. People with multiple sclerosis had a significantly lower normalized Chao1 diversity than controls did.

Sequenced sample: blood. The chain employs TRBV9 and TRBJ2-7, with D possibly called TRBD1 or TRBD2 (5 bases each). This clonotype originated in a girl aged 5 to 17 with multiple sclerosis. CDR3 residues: CASSPRDQGSYEQYF. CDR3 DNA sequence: TGTGCCAGCAGCCCTCGGGACCAGGGATCCTACGAGCAGTACTTC.